This TCR beta chain was observed in a study of blood T cell repertoires in COVID-19. Study information: Material from acute and convalescent COVID-19 was sourced from the United States, Italy and Spain. T cells, B-cell-depleted T cells, or PBMCs supplied cDNA or gDNA.

TCRdb keeps only in-frame clones here, not all; method: immunoSEQ multiplex PCR. The sample holds around 100,000 clones, about four fifths seen once. J gave up 6 bases and V 4 bases, and 0 bases lay outside the gene matches. The CDR3 totals 13 residues. CDR1 is SNHLY, CDR2 FYNNEI, per germline. This sequence joins TRBV2 and TRBJ1-5, with 10 bases matching TRBD1. The sequencing sample was made of peripheral blood. The TCR comes from a man between 65 and 80 years old with active or convalescent COVID-19. CDR3 sequence (DNA): TGTGCCAGCAGTGGGACAGGGGGTCAGCCCCAGCATTTT. Its translation: CASSGTGGQPQHF.